A single sample is the source of the 8 T cell receptor beta chains below, sequenced in a study of T cell changes during pregnancy in multiple sclerosis. Repertoires were generated with immunoSEQ multiplex PCR, while TCRdb's copy carries only in-frame clones and drops some. The top ten clones hold 9.5% of a sample with tens of thousands of clones, about 90% of them seen once. The sample here was peripheral blood, taken after pregnancy. These receptors came from a female donor in good health, enrolled as a control in a pregnancy study.

This chain uses TRBV6-1 with TRBJ2-3, with 8 nucleotides matching TRBD1. CDR3 size: 14 residues. From germline, CDR1 is MNHNS and CDR2 SASEGT. J was trimmed by 0 bases and V by 8 bases; bases with no gene match: 4. This CDR3 reads CASLRDRSTDTQYF. The CDR3 nucleotides are TGTGCCAGCCTCCGGGACAGGAGCACAGATACGCAGTATTTT.

The chain has TRBV5-6 and TRBJ1-4, with 9 positions matching TRBD1. The germline CDR1 and CDR2 sequences are SGHDT and YYEEEE. CDR3 length: 19 amino acids. V lost 1 base to trimming and J lost 3 bases; unmatched junction nucleotides: 13. CDR3 amino acids: CASSLTPGTGSRANEKLFF. CDR3 nucleotides: TGTGCCAGCAGCTTGACGCCGGGGACAGGGAGTCGGGCTAATGAAAAACTGTTTTTT.

V and J are TRBV11-3 and TRBJ2-2; 9 bases are shared with TRBD1. Unmatched junction bases numbered 3, after V lost 3 bases and J lost 4 bases. CDR1 and CDR2 from the germline V gene are SGHNT and YENEEA. The CDR3 totals 15 residues. DNA of the CDR3: TGTGCCAGCAGCTTTGACAGGGGGACCACCGGGGAGCTGTTTTTT. It encodes CASSFDRGTTGELFF.

V is TRBV6-6 and J is TRBJ2-6, with no clear D. Trimming removed 6 bases from V and 0 bases from J, with 9 bases in between. Germline-derived CDR1 and CDR2 are MNHNY and SVGAGI (reference sequence). The CDR3 runs to 15 residues. CDR3 nucleotides: TGTGCCAGCAGGCCACATGGCTCTGGGGCCAACGTCCTGACTTTC. Amino acid sequence: CASRPHGSGANVLTF.

This clone was observed a single time. V usage is TRBV2 and J usage is TRBJ2-3; perhaps TRBD1 as D (5 bases). Germline-derived CDR1 and CDR2 are SNHLY and FYNNEI. The CDR3 spans 14 residues. V was pared by 6 bases and J by 6 bases, with 16 bases between. DNA of the CDR3: TGTGCCAGCAGCTCCAACAGGCCCGGGGATACGCAGTATTTT. It yields the protein CASSSNRPGDTQYF.

The V and J genes are TRBV5-4 and TRBJ1-2; no definite D call. The germline V gene has CDR1 SGHNT and CDR2 YYREEE (reference sequence). V shed 0 bases and J shed 7 bases, with 10 bases lying between them. The CDR3 contains 13 residues. CDR3 sequence: CASSLVQAGGYTF. CDR3 sequence (DNA): TGTGCCAGCAGCTTGGTCCAGGCAGGTGGCTACACCTTC.

For the CDR3, the DNA is TGTGCCAGCCACATAGATGCTGGGGGGTACAATGAGCAGTTCTTC. It is translated as CASHIDAGGYNEQFF. The chain carries TRBV5-6 and TRBJ2-1, with D maybe TRBD2 (6 bases). V was shortened by 7 bases and J by 4 bases, with 18 bases between the two germline ends. The CDR3 is 15 residues long. Germline lookup yields CDR1 SGHDT and CDR2 YYEEEE. Filled out from reference TRBV5-6 and TRBJ2-1, the complete variable domain reads DAGVTQSPTHLIKTRGQQVTLRCSPKSGHDTVSWYQQALGQGPQFIFQYYEEEERQRGNFPDRFSGHQFPNYSSELNVNALLLGDSALYLCASHIDAGGYNEQFFGPGTRLTVL.

V usage is TRBV30 and J usage is TRBJ2-7; 9 bases are shared with TRBD1. Trimming cost V 2 bases and J 6 bases; bases outside gene matches: 5. This CDR3 has 13 amino acids. Germline CDR1 GTSNPN, CDR2 SVGIG (reference sequence). CDR3: CAWSLGTGREQYF. In nucleotides, the CDR3 is TGTGCCTGGAGTCTCGGGACAGGGCGCGAGCAGTACTTC. Based on the CDR3 plus reference TRBV30 and TRBJ2-7, the full variable domain is SQTIHQWPATLVQPVGSPLSLECTVEGTSNPNLYWYRQAAGRGLQLLFYSVGIGQISSEVPQNLSASRPQDRQFILSSKKLLLSDSGFYLCAWSLGTGREQYFGPGTRLTVT.